This T cell receptor beta chain was retrieved from a study of T cell repertoires and HLA-DP antigens. At the level of the study: CD4+ T cells were cocultured with HeLa cells expressing HLA-DP.

The study's findings and limits: Average cumulative frequency of previously undetected clones was just over 35% against one allele and less than 55% against the other.

Each cultured sample aimed for fewer than 75,000 T cell genomes at survey depth. Method: immunoSEQ multiplex PCR; TCRdb's copy keeps in-frame clones and lacks some. In the table there are nearly 2,500 clones, around 70% of which are singletons. After roughly 15 days, CD4+ cells were restimulated around 25 h with the same allogeneic DPB1. HeLa stimulator cells carried retrovirally transduced HLA-DPA1/DPB1, HLA-DM, invariant chain and CD80. Untouched CD4+ T cells were isolated by negative selection, averaging about 98% purity. V dropped 3 bases and J dropped 6 bases, with 14 bases sitting between them. Germline V lookup: CDR1 LNHDA, CDR2 SQIVND (reference sequence). CDR3 length equals 14 residues. Within the sample, this clone is large.

The genes are TRBV19 and TRBJ1-1; D gene unclear. The source is a man aged 60 to 69 in good health and CMV-seronegative. Sequenced material: CD137- CD4+ T cells from cultured PBMCs. Written as DNA, the CDR3 is TGTGCCAGTAGTATGGTTTCACTAAGGCCTGAAGCTTTCTTT. Its translation is CASSMVSLRPEAFF.